The T cell receptor (beta chain) described here comes from a study of brain T cells in children with intractable seizures. Study-wide findings and caveats: Patients' HCMV serostatus was unknown; virus specificity rests on CDR3 similarity alone. Pre-surgery blood may have been undersampled, hiding some clones.

Concerning this clone itself: Its antigen is undetermined.

The repertoire was sequenced with immunoSEQ multiplex PCR; TCRdb's copy has only in-frame clones and lacks some. The sample has roughly 69,000 clones; approximately 94% are singletons. Before surgery, patients took at least one anti-epileptic drug. Sample: peripheral blood, taken at surgery. This TCR derives from a boy in the first two years of life with focal cortical dysplasia and intractable seizures.

CDR3 in amino acids: CASSDYSYSNQPQHF. CDR3 nucleotides: TGTGCCAGCAGCGACTACAGTTATAGCAATCAGCCCCAGCATTTT. The chain couples TRBV7-2 to TRBJ1-5; the D is unclear. The CDR3 extends over 15 amino acids. Germline-derived CDR1 and CDR2 are SGHTA and FQGNSA. Trimming took 5 bases from V and 0 from J, leaving 11 bases between them.